The 3 T cell receptor beta chains below were found in one sample sequenced in a study of cytomegalovirus exposure and HLA in healthy donors. The study ran its PCR with 60 Vbeta and 13 Jbeta primers. Profiling relied on immunoSEQ multiplex PCR, and the TCRdb table lists in-frame clones only, not all of them. This sample's table reports 100,000 to 150,000 clones. Sequenced: PBMCs. These receptors came from a middle-aged woman in good health and CMV-seropositive.

The chain recombines TRBV6-5 with TRBJ2-3; 7 bases agree with TRBD1. The length of the CDR3 is 14 residues. Germline values: CDR1 MNHEY, CDR2 SVGAGI. Trimming at V came to 6 bases and at J to 2 bases, leaving 5 bases not matched to a gene. The CDR3 sequence is CASSLGQFTDTQYF. The CDR3 DNA reads TGTGCCAGCAGCTTGGGACAGTTCACAGATACGCAGTATTTT.

V usage is TRBV28 and J usage is TRBJ2-7; D possibly corresponds to TRBD2 (5 bases). This CDR3 spans 12 amino acids. V was clipped by 2 bases and J by 3 bases, with 5 bases between them. The V gene's germline CDR1 is MDHEN and CDR2 SYDVKM. The CDR3 sequence is CASSLEGYEQYF. The CDR3 nucleotides are TGTGCCAGCAGTTTAGAGGGCTACGAGCAGTACTTC.

The rearrangement joins TRBV6-5 to TRBJ1-1, with D possibly matching TRBD1 (6 bases). The CDR3 length is 14 residues. Germline lookup yields CDR1 MNHEY and CDR2 SVGAGI. Trimming removed 6 bases from V and 2 bases from J, with 13 bases in between. The CDR3 DNA is TGTGCCAGCAGCCCTACAGGGCGAAACACTGAAGCTTTCTTT. This translates into CASSPTGRNTEAFF.